One and the same sample provided the 30 T cell receptor beta chains below, sequenced in a study of T-cell memory formation after mild COVID-19. TCRdb redid the calling of the 5' RACE reads with MiXCR, one entry per CDR3 protein. The sample lists around 300,000 distinct CDR3 sequences; roughly 8.2% were seen once. Specimen: PBMCs or a T cell subset sorted from them (not recorded which). The receptors stem from a man aged 18 to 35 who had mild COVID-19 (a few samples of this study predate the infection). Cell type and time point are not known.

This chain connects TRBV21-1 to TRBJ1-5. TRBV21-1 is classified as a pseudogene. This CDR3 has 16 residues. CDR3 amino acids: CASTHHGTAGNQPQHF. For the CDR3, the DNA is TGTGCCAGCACCCATCACGGGACTGCCGGTAATCAGCCCCAGCATTTT.

The sample holds many counts of this clonotype. The J gene is TRBJ1-1, the V gene TRBV4-1; D call uncertain. The V gene lost 0 bases and the J gene lost 5 bases, with 10 bases spanning the gap. Germline CDR1 is MGHRA and CDR2 is YSYEKL. There are 14 residues in the CDR3. The CDR3 region is CASSQESAATEAFF. The DNA for the CDR3 is TGCGCCAGCAGCCAAGAATCTGCTGCAACTGAAGCTTTCTTT.

The chain recombines TRBV18 with TRBJ2-3; D perhaps matches TRBD1 (5 bases). Germline CDR1 reads KGHSH; CDR2 reads LQKENI. The ends were cut back, 1 base at V and 0 bases at J, with 5 bases in the middle. The CDR3 has 14 amino acids. In DNA, the CDR3 is TGTGCCAGCTCACCACGACAGAGCACAGATACGCAGTATTTT. Its translation: CASSPRQSTDTQYF.

The sample holds a few counts of this clonotype. This chain connects TRBV20-1 to TRBJ1-1; D possibly corresponds to TRBD1 (5 bases). CDR3 length: 10 residues. Looked up from germline, CDR1 is DFQATT and CDR2 is SNEGSKA (reference sequence). V was shortened by 3 bases and J by 10 bases, with 9 bases between the two germline ends. The CDR3 spells CSARDIGAFF. The CDR3 DNA reads TGCAGTGCTAGGGACATAGGAGCTTTCTTT.

The CDR3 protein is CSARTGGWFLGTEAFF. The CDR3 bases are TGCAGCGCTCGGACAGGGGGCTGGTTTCTGGGCACTGAAGCTTTCTTT. The gene calls are TRBV29-1 and TRBJ1-1, with 11 bases that match TRBD1. The CDR3 spans 16 residues. Germline V CDR1 and CDR2: SQVTM, ANQGSEA. The J segment lost 4 bases and the V segment lost 7 bases, leaving 14 bases of the junction unmatched.

V usage is TRBV7-2 and J usage is TRBJ1-3; D call uncertain. Trimming cost V 6 bases and J 8 bases, with 23 bases left between them. Per germline, CDR1 SGHTA and CDR2 FQGNSA. The CDR3 covers 16 residues. As DNA, the CDR3 is TGTGCCAGCAGTCCATTAGGCGTCGGGGTTGCGGACACCATATATTTT. Amino acids: CASSPLGVGVADTIYF.

There are many counts of this clonotype. The rearrangement links TRBV6-4 to TRBJ2-1, with 14 bases fitting TRBD2. After removal of 6 bases from V and 8 bases from J, the junction contained 9 bases not matched to a gene. The CDR3 length is 16 residues. Germline values: CDR1 MRHNA, CDR2 SNTAGT. The CDR3 DNA follows: TGTGCCAGCAGCGCTGGACTAGCGGGGGGCAGTGATGAGCAGTTCTTC. Translated: CASSAGLAGGSDEQFF.

The gene calls are TRBV4-2 and TRBJ2-5; 7 bases are a match to TRBD2. The CDR3 is 18 residues long. Germline values: CDR1 LGHNA, CDR2 YNFKEQ. Trimming removed 0 bases from V and 7 bases from J; junction bases left unmatched: 17. CDR3 loop: CASSQEVTLAGTMWTQYF. For the CDR3, the DNA is TGTGCCAGCAGCCAAGAAGTAACGCTAGCAGGGACTATGTGGACCCAGTACTTC.

This clonotype was counted a few times. The chain recombines TRBV7-6 with TRBJ2-1, with 10 bases fitting TRBD2. J lost 4 bases, V lost 9 bases, and 15 bases had no gene match. The CDR3 runs 17 residues. Germline CDR1 reads SGHVS; CDR2 reads FNYEAQ. The CDR3 is CARERGQASGGYNEQFF. The CDR3 coding sequence is TGTGCCAGAGAGCGGGGGCAGGCTAGCGGGGGTTACAATGAGCAGTTCTTC. Supplemented by reference TRBV7-6 and TRBJ2-1, the full variable domain reads GAGVSQSPRYKVTKRGQDVALRCDPISGHVSLYWYRQALGQGPEFLTYFNYEAQQDKSGLPNDRFSAERPEGSISTLTIQRTEQRDSAMYRCARERGQASGGYNEQFFGPGTRLTVL.

This clonotype came up a few times. This chain uses TRBV20-1 with TRBJ1-3; possible D gene TRBD1, 5 bases. From germline, CDR1 is DFQATT and CDR2 SNEGSKA (reference sequence). The CDR3 is 14 amino acids. V was cut by 6 bases and J by 4 bases, with 16 bases left in between. The CDR3 loop is CSAQPPGRGNTIYF. In nucleotides, the CDR3 is TGCAGTGCCCAACCCCCGGGGCGCGGAAACACCATATATTTT.

This chain links TRBV20-1 with TRBJ1-1; 7 nucleotides agree with TRBD1. Looked up from germline, CDR1 is DFQATT and CDR2 is SNEGSKA (reference sequence). CDR3 size: 14 residues. V lost 4 bases to trimming and J lost 3 bases; unmatched junction nucleotides: 8. CDR3 amino acids: CSATRDDRDTEAFF. The CDR3 DNA reads as TGCAGTGCTACCCGAGATGACAGGGACACTGAAGCTTTCTTT.

This clonotype was counted at least ten times. The gene calls are TRBV7-8 and TRBJ2-3; 10 bases map to TRBD2. The V and J ends lost 3 bases and 7 bases, in that order; junction bases with no gene match: 4. This CDR3 comprises 14 residues. From germline, CDR1 is SGHVS and CDR2 FQNEAQ. The CDR3 region has the DNA TGTGCCAGCAGCTTTAGCGGGGGGTTGCATACGCAGTATTTT. Translating gives CASSFSGGLHTQYF.

This clonotype has only a few counts. This chain connects TRBV20-1 to TRBJ2-3; no definite D call. V was clipped by 1 base and J by 0 bases, with 8 bases between them. Germline CDR1 and CDR2: DFQATT and SNEGSKA (reference sequence). The CDR3 covers 14 residues. For the CDR3, the DNA is TGCAGTGCTAGAGTTGGCAGTAGCACAGATACGCAGTATTTT. This gives the protein CSARVGSSTDTQYF.

This clonotype was recorded a few times. The chain joins TRBV20-1 to TRBJ1-4; D gene uncertain. Germline CDR1 DFQATT, CDR2 SNEGSKA (reference sequence). Trimming took off 3 bases at V and 7 bases at J, with 18 bases between the two ends. This CDR3 has 15 amino acids. The DNA for the CDR3 is TGCAGTGCTAGTCCGGGTGTGGTGCGGGGTGAAAAACTGTTTTTT. Translating it yields CSASPGVVRGEKLFF.

The chain uses TRBV15 and TRBJ1-1, with 7 bases identical to TRBD1. Germline V gene data show CDR1 as LNHNV and CDR2 as YYDKDF (reference sequence). CDR3 length equals 14 residues. V lost 3 bases to trimming and J lost 0 bases; unmatched junction nucleotides: 1. DNA of the CDR3: TGTGCCACCAGCAGGGGACAGCTGAACACTGAAGCTTTCTTT. Its protein product is CATSRGQLNTEAFF.

J is TRBJ2-7 and V is TRBV5-1; D uncertain. This CDR3 is 15 amino acids long. Germline V CDR1 and CDR2: SGHRS, YFSETQ. V lost 3 bases, J lost 2 bases, and 15 bases lay in between. CDR3 in amino acids: CASSWTPAATYEQYF. DNA for the CDR3: TGCGCCAGCAGCTGGACGCCGGCGGCGACCTACGAGCAGTACTTC.

This chain joins TRBV20-1 and TRBJ2-3, with D maybe TRBD2 (5 bases). V lost 5 bases and J lost 2, with 8 bases in between. Per germline, CDR1 DFQATT and CDR2 SNEGSKA (reference sequence). The CDR3 sequence is 12 residues long. The CDR3 nucleotides are TGCAGTGCTCGGGGTTTCACAGATACGCAGTATTTT. Protein sequence: CSARGFTDTQYF.

There are a few counts of this clonotype. This rearrangement joins TRBV7-2 to TRBJ2-1; D is possibly TRBD1 (5 bases). Trimming pared 4 bases from V and 10 bases from J, leaving 20 bases between. The CDR3 sequence is 15 residues long. Looked up from germline, CDR1 is SGHTA and CDR2 is FQGNSA. The CDR3: CASSSMSLGLGEQFF. As DNA, the CDR3 is TGTGCCAGCAGCTCCATGTCCTTGGGGCTAGGGGAGCAGTTCTTC.

In its sample, this clonotype was seen a few times. The chain recombines TRBV7-9 with TRBJ2-1, with a tentative D call TRBD1 (5 bases). Trimming shortened V by 4 bases and J by 8 bases, and 27 bases separated the two germline ends. Germline V lookup: CDR1 SEHNR, CDR2 FQNEAQ (reference sequence). This CDR3 is built from 18 residues. CDR3 bases: TGTGCCAGCAGCTCAGAAACCGCCATTGACAGTCTCCCGCATGAGCAGTTCTTC. This encodes CASSSETAIDSLPHEQFF.

The chain recombines TRBV12-3 or TRBV12-4 with TRBJ2-2; D gene unclear. This CDR3 has 12 amino acids. V was clipped by 5 bases and J by 7 bases, with 8 bases between them. CDR3 coding DNA: TGTGCCAGCAGTCCCTTTGGCGGGGAGCTGTTTTTT. The encoded protein is CASSPFGGELFF.

This clonotype was recorded at least ten times. J is TRBJ2-7 and V is TRBV7-9; the D call may be TRBD1 or TRBD2 (5 bases each). Per the germline V gene, CDR1 is SEHNR and CDR2 is FQNEAQ (reference sequence). V lost 3 bases to trimming and J lost 5 bases, with 11 bases between them. The CDR3 spans 13 residues. The CDR3 DNA follows: TGTGCCAGCAGCTTGGGGGTATTGGACGAGCAGTACTTC. Amino acid sequence: CASSLGVLDEQYF. Complete variable domain (other parts from reference TRBV7-9 and TRBJ2-7): DTGVSQNPRHKITKRGQNVTFRCDPISEHNRLYWYRQTLGQGPEFLTYFQNEAQLEKSRLLSDRFSAERPKGSFSTLEIQRTEQGDSAMYLCASSLGVLDEQYFGPGTRLTVT.

This clonotype appeared a few times. The V gene is TRBV12-3 or TRBV12-4, the J gene TRBJ1-2, with D perhaps TRBD1 (5 bases). The CDR3 totals 14 residues. With 6 bases removed from V and 3 bases from J, the gap between germline ends came to 14 bases. The CDR3 sequence: CASSPGGPYYGYTF. CDR3 DNA: TGTGCCAGCAGCCCCGGGGGACCCTACTATGGCTACACCTTC.

The chain employs TRBV6-2 or TRBV6-3 and TRBJ1-2, with 9 bases matching TRBD1. Per the germline V gene, CDR1 is MNHEY and CDR2 is SVGEGT. V lost 8 bases, J lost 4 bases, and 17 bases stayed unmatched. This CDR3 is 17 amino acids long. As DNA, the CDR3 is TGTGCCAGCGGACAACAGGGGGCCCCGGATTTCATCTATGGCTACACCTTC. As protein: CASGQQGAPDFIYGYTF.

The chain recombines TRBV7-2 with TRBJ2-5, with TRBD2 as a possible D gene (5 bases). Per germline, CDR1 SGHTA and CDR2 FQGNSA. This CDR3 contains 16 residues. Trimming removed 6 bases at V and 1 base at J, with 18 bases between. CDR3 region: CASREWAGGSQETQYF. CDR3 nucleotides: TGTGCCAGCAGGGAGTGGGCTGGAGGATCCCAAGAGACCCAGTACTTC.

This clonotype was counted at least ten times. This chain links TRBV20-1 with TRBJ2-2; D ambiguous. Trimming pared 0 bases from V and 0 bases from J, leaving 8 bases between. The germline gives CDR1 DFQATT, CDR2 SNEGSKA (reference sequence). The CDR3 spans 15 residues. The CDR3 spells CSARDPQSNTGELFF. The CDR3 DNA reads TGCAGTGCTAGAGATCCCCAATCGAACACCGGGGAGCTGTTTTTT.

This clonotype was seen a handful of times. The V call is TRBV5-1, the J call TRBJ2-1; tentatively, D is TRBD1 (5 bases). The CDR3 is made up of 13 amino acids. V lost 0 bases, J lost 5 bases, and 6 bases lay in between. Germline-derived CDR1 and CDR2 are SGHRS and YFSETQ. The CDR3 region has the DNA TGCGCCAGCAGCTTGGGGACAAACAATGAGCAGTTCTTC. Amino acid sequence: CASSLGTNNEQFF.

A few counts support this clonotype. The chain is built from TRBV20-1 and TRBJ2-1; 10 nucleotides line up with TRBD2. This CDR3 region has 13 residues. V was clipped by 6 bases and J by 3 bases; unmatched bases: 2. Germline V gene data show CDR1 as DFQATT and CDR2 as SNEGSKA (reference sequence). The DNA for the CDR3 is TGCAGTGCCTTAGCGGGGGGCTACAATGAGCAGTTCTTC. Amino acids: CSALAGGYNEQFF.

The chain employs TRBV27 and TRBJ2-3; 10 bases match TRBD1. Germline V CDR1 and CDR2: MNHEY, SMNVEV (reference sequence). V lost 2 bases to trimming and J lost 1 base; unmatched junction nucleotides: 15. CDR3 length: 20 amino acids. Here the CDR3 reads CASSLGEGQGVTLGTDTQYF. The CDR3, as DNA: TGTGCCAGCAGTTTAGGCGAAGGACAGGGGGTCACATTGGGCACAGATACGCAGTATTTT.

The gene calls are TRBV4-2 and TRBJ1-1; possible D gene TRBD1, 6 bases. The germline gives CDR1 LGHNA, CDR2 YNFKEQ. The V end was cut by 2 bases, the J end by 5 bases, with 15 bases between. The CDR3 sequence is 15 residues long. The CDR3 here is CASSQKQGGDTEAFF. For the CDR3, the DNA is TGTGCCAGCAGCCAAAAACAGGGTGGCGATACTGAAGCTTTCTTT.

This clonotype has more than one count but fewer than ten. The rearrangement joins TRBV29-1 to TRBJ2-1; a weak D match, TRBD1 (5 bases). The germline gives CDR1 SQVTM, CDR2 ANQGSEA. The CDR3 spans 18 residues. V was trimmed by 1 base and J by 3 bases, leaving 22 bases between them. The CDR3 region has the DNA TGCAGCGTTGAAGGTTCTAGTCCGCCCAGGGTAAACTACAATGAGCAGTTCTTC. The encoded protein is CSVEGSSPPRVNYNEQFF.